These 20 T cell receptor beta chains share one sample of origin, sequenced in a study of control samples from healthy donors and cancer patients. Sequencing used immunoSEQ multiplex PCR; TCRdb keeps in-frame clones, though not all of them. Of some 130,000 clones listed, about 95% were seen once; the top ten hold around 3.6%. Sequencing used blood. These receptors were collected from a man aged 25 to 40 in good health.

The chain has TRBV13 and TRBJ1-4; the match to TRBD1 covers 7 bases. The length of the CDR3 is 17 residues. The trim removed 3 bases at V and 2 bases at J, leaving 9 bases unmatched. CDR1 and CDR2 (germline): PRHDT, FYEKMQ (reference sequence). DNA of the CDR3: TGTGCCAGCAGCTTCCAGACAGGGCGGGTGACTAATGAAAAACTGTTTTTT. Its translation: CASSFQTGRVTNEKLFF.

The rearrangement uses TRBV11-2 and TRBJ1-3, with TRBD1 identical over 8 bases. CDR3 length: 14 amino acids. Germline V gene sequence: CDR1 SGHAT, CDR2 FQNNGV. V dropped 4 bases and J dropped 2; count of bases not matched to a gene: 1. The CDR3, as DNA: TGTGCCAGCAGCTCGACAGGGGCTGGAAACACCATATATTTT. This gives the protein CASSSTGAGNTIYF.

The rearrangement links TRBV18 to TRBJ1-4, with 7 nucleotides matching TRBD1. This CDR3 is 16 amino acids long. Per germline, CDR1 KGHSH and CDR2 LQKENI. Trimming removed 3 bases from V and 3 bases from J; junction bases left unmatched: 7. The CDR3 spells CASSPAGGLSNEKLFF. The CDR3 nucleotides read TGTGCCAGCTCACCGGCAGGGGGACTATCTAATGAAAAACTGTTTTTT.

This chain joins TRBV11-3 and TRBJ2-1; 11 bases are a match to TRBD2. V lost 5 bases to trimming and J lost 9 bases; unmatched junction nucleotides: 15. CDR1 is SGHNT and CDR2 is YENEEA in the germline V gene. This CDR3 is 17 amino acids long. The CDR3 reads CASSQNSGGAKRGEQFF. The CDR3 coding sequence is TGTGCCAGCAGCCAAAATAGCGGGGGGGCCAAAAGGGGTGAGCAGTTCTTC.

The chain recombines TRBV5-6 with TRBJ2-2; 7 bases are shared with TRBD1. The CDR3 covers 14 residues. V lost 7 bases, J lost 4 bases, and 7 bases stayed unmatched. Germline assignment: CDR1 SGHDT and CDR2 YYEEEE. The CDR3 loop reads CASLRGQLTGELFF. In nucleotides, the CDR3 is TGTGCCAGCCTCCGGGGACAGCTCACCGGGGAGCTGTTTTTT. Looking up the rest from reference TRBV5-6 and TRBJ2-2 gives the full variable domain: DAGVTQSPTHLIKTRGQQVTLRCSPKSGHDTVSWYQQALGQGPQFIFQYYEEEERQRGNFPDRFSGHQFPNYSSELNVNALLLGDSALYLCASLRGQLTGELFFGEGSRLTVL.

The chain combines TRBV4-3 with TRBJ1-4; no clear D. Germline loops: CDR1 LGHNA, CDR2 YSLEER. The CDR3 is made up of 15 amino acids. Trimming removed 2 bases at V and 0 bases at J, with 7 bases between. CDR3 bases: TGCGCCAGCAGCCAAAGCTACGCAACTAATGAAAAACTGTTTTTT. It translates to CASSQSYATNEKLFF.

This clone has only one observation. The rearrangement joins TRBV6-6 to TRBJ1-4, with a tentative D call TRBD1 (5 bases). The CDR3 covers 15 residues. Germline values: CDR1 MNHNY, CDR2 SVGAGI (reference sequence). The V gene lost 6 bases and the J gene lost 5 bases, with 16 bases spanning the gap. CDR3 amino acids: CASSRNWQGNEKLFF. The CDR3 DNA follows: TGTGCCAGCAGCCGGAATTGGCAGGGCAATGAAAAACTGTTTTTT.

The gene calls are TRBV19 and TRBJ1-1, with 8 bases matching TRBD1. CDR1 is LNHDA, CDR2 SQIVND, per germline (reference sequence). This CDR3 has 15 residues. V lost 7 bases and J lost 0; bases outside the gene matches: 7. For the CDR3, the DNA is TGTGCCAGTAAGGAAGGACAGGGCATGAACACTGAAGCTTTCTTT. Its translation is CASKEGQGMNTEAFF.

In DNA, the CDR3 is TGCAGTGCTAGTGGGACTAGTAGGAGCGGGGAGCTGTTTTTT. The encoded protein is CSASGTSRSGELFF. The V gene is TRBV20-1, the J gene TRBJ2-2, with TRBD2 matching over 8 bases. Trimming took 3 bases from V and 7 from J; bases not matched to a gene: 7. The CDR3 totals 14 residues. The germline V gene encodes CDR1 DFQATT and CDR2 SNEGSKA (reference sequence).

The chain uses TRBV2 and TRBJ1-4; maybe TRBD1 (5 bases). Germline loops: CDR1 SNHLY, CDR2 FYNNEI. V dropped 8 bases and J dropped 5 bases, with 18 bases sitting between them. The CDR3 extends over 15 amino acids. CDR3 in DNA: TGTGCCAGCGGAATTACCAGGGACCTCAATGAAAAACTGTTTTTT. Its translation: CASGITRDLNEKLFF.

J is TRBJ2-7 and V is TRBV3-1 (or the pseudogene TRBV3-2), with 9 bases matching TRBD2. Germline V gene sequence: CDR1 LGHDT, CDR2 YNNKEL (reference sequence). Unmatched junction bases numbered 13, after V lost 0 bases and J lost 1 base. The CDR3 is 19 amino acids. CDR3 loop: CASSQEGDLKRGVSYEQYF. For the CDR3, the DNA is TGTGCCAGCAGCCAAGAGGGCGATTTGAAGCGGGGGGTATCCTACGAGCAGTACTTC.

This chain connects TRBV7-8 to TRBJ2-1; no clear D. In germline, CDR1 is SGHVS, CDR2 FQNEAQ. The germline V and J ends were trimmed by 0 bases and 8 bases, with 8 bases remaining between them. CDR3 size: 13 residues. The CDR3 DNA is TGTGCCAGCAGCTTAGCTCTCTGGGATGAGCAGTTCTTC. Residues: CASSLALWDEQFF.

The chain couples TRBV6-6 to TRBJ1-1; TRBD1 aligns across 7 bases. Germline lookup yields CDR1 MNHNY and CDR2 SVGAGI (reference sequence). V gave up 6 bases and J gave up 6 bases; unmatched junction bases: 4. The CDR3 runs 12 residues. CDR3 protein: CASSYRGAEAFF. CDR3 coding DNA: TGTGCCAGCAGCTACAGGGGTGCTGAAGCTTTCTTT.

This clone counts as medium-sized. As DNA, the CDR3 is TGTGCCAGCAGCCTAGGGAAAGGGGTATACCCTAACTATGGCTACACCTTC. This encodes CASSLGKGVYPNYGYTF. This sequence joins TRBV11-2 and TRBJ1-2, with TRBD1 as a possible D gene (5 bases). The V end was cut by 5 bases, the J end by 0 bases, with 19 bases between. The CDR3 has 17 amino acids. Germline assignment: CDR1 SGHAT and CDR2 FQNNGV.

This chain's CDR3 is CASSQTSHEYEQYF. CDR3 nucleotides: TGCGCCAGCAGCCAAACTTCCCACGAGTACGAGCAGTACTTC. The chain combines TRBV4-1 with TRBJ2-7; D is unclear. V lost 2 bases to trimming and J lost 4 bases, with 12 bases between them. The germline gives CDR1 MGHRA, CDR2 YSYEKL. The CDR3 loop spans 14 amino acids.

V is TRBV11-2 and J is TRBJ2-3; 10 positions agree with TRBD1. The CDR3 contains 16 residues. Unmatched junction bases numbered 8, after V lost 6 bases and J lost 2 bases. From germline, CDR1 is SGHAT and CDR2 FQNNGV. The DNA for the CDR3 is TGTGCCAGCAGTCAACTCGGGACAGGGGACACAGATACGCAGTATTTT. Residues: CASSQLGTGDTDTQYF.

The V call is TRBV25-1, the J call TRBJ1-2; TRBD1 aligns across 9 bases. The ends lost 9 bases at V and 4 bases at J; junction bases unmatched: 6. This CDR3 spans 13 amino acids. The germline gives CDR1 MGHDK, CDR2 SYGVNS. CDR3 sequence reads: CASHPGQGYGYTF. As DNA, the CDR3 is TGTGCCAGTCATCCGGGACAGGGCTATGGCTACACCTTC.

The CDR3 region has the DNA TGTGCCAGCGTCCTAGCCGGGGGAGGCACAGATACGCAGTATTTT. As protein: CASVLAGGGTDTQYF. The genes are TRBV5-5 and TRBJ2-3; tentatively, D is TRBD2 (6 bases). Germline assignment: CDR1 SGHKS and CDR2 YYEKEE (reference sequence). Trimming cost V 7 bases and J 1 base, with 16 bases left between them. The CDR3 contains 15 residues.

This sequence joins TRBV7-2 and TRBJ1-4; D unclear. Germline values: CDR1 SGHTA, CDR2 FQGNSA. Trimming took 8 bases from V and 4 from J, leaving 8 bases between them. The CDR3 runs to 12 residues. CDR3 DNA sequence: TGTGCCAGCGGAAATTATAATGAAAAACTGTTTTTT. Translated, it gives CASGNYNEKLFF.

About this clone itself: The same CDR3 can be traced to other DNA sequences in this sample. DNA for the CDR3: TGTGCCAGCAGCTTGCTGGCAGATACGCAGTATTTT. Protein product: CASSLLADTQYF. The gene calls are TRBV7-9 and TRBJ2-3; D remains ambiguous. The CDR3 is 12 residues long. The germline V gene encodes CDR1 SEHNR and CDR2 FQNEAQ (reference sequence). V lost 3 bases, J lost 4 bases, and 5 bases lay in between. The whole variable domain, filled in from reference TRBV7-9 and TRBJ2-3, reads DTGVSQNPRHKITKRGQNVTFRCDPISEHNRLYWYRQTLGQGPEFLTYFQNEAQLEKSRLLSDRFSAERPKGSFSTLEIQRTEQGDSAMYLCASSLLADTQYFGPGTRLTVL.